This is a list of T cell receptor beta chains from one sample in a study of brain T cells in children with intractable seizures. Sequencing used immunoSEQ multiplex PCR; TCRdb keeps in-frame clones, though not all of them. Among 110,000 or so clones listed, roughly 94% were seen once. This specimen consisted of peripheral blood, obtained at surgery. These receptors were taken from a boy less than two years old with hemimegalencephaly and intractable seizures. Both conserved end residues are part of each CDR3. Each record gives: V gene, J gene, clone size, CDR3 length, D gene, CDR3 protein, CDR3 DNA. A D gene is named only where the DNA matches it firmly. The listing skips clone size in some rows; elsewhere it reads once, few, many or a size class.

TRBV27	TRBJ2-5	.	15	.	CASSFLPALGETQYF	TGTGCCAGCAGTTTCCTCCCAGCTCTGGGGGAGACCCAGTACTTC
TRBV12-3/TRBV12-4	TRBJ1-2	.	12	.	CASTPRDYGYTF	TGTGCCAGCACCCCCCGGGACTATGGCTACACCTTC
TRBV5-1	TRBJ2-7	.	14	.	CASSPKTGPYEQYF	TGCGCCAGCAGCCCGAAGACAGGTCCCTACGAGCAGTACTTC
TRBV9	TRBJ2-7	.	15	.	CASSAQGAPYYEQYF	TGTGCCAGCAGCGCACAGGGTGCTCCCTACTACGAGCAGTACTTC
TRBV7-3	TRBJ2-1	.	14	.	CASSYQSRAVEQFF	TGTGCCAGCAGCTACCAATCCAGGGCGGTTGAGCAGTTCTTC
TRBV5-1	TRBJ2-7	few	15	.	CASSLEGGSSGEQYF	TGCGCCAGCAGCTTGGAAGGAGGGAGCTCGGGCGAGCAGTACTTC
TRBV4-1	TRBJ2-5	.	15	.	CASSQEWGRRKTQYF	TGCGCCAGCAGCCAAGAGTGGGGGAGGCGGAAGACCCAGTACTTC
TRBV6-6	TRBJ2-3	.	15	.	CASSYVSLNTDTQYF	TGTGCCAGCAGTTACGTCTCCCTGAACACAGATACGCAGTATTTT
TRBV18	TRBJ1-5	.	13	.	CASSPDRNQPQHF	TGTGCCAGCTCACCCGACAGGAATCAGCCCCAGCATTTT
TRBV24-1	TRBJ1-5	.	16	.	CATSDLLSPPNQPQHF	TGTGCCACCAGTGATTTGCTAAGCCCCCCCAATCAGCCCCAGCATTTT
TRBV21-1	TRBJ2-1	.	20	.	CASSKALSSGGRAYFGEQFF	TGTGCCAGCAGCAAAGCGCTTTCTTCAGGCGGGAGGGCCTATTTTGGTGAGCAGTTCTTC
TRBV15	TRBJ2-2	.	18	TRBD1	CATSSEGRTGRITGELFF	TGTGCCACCAGCAGTGAAGGGCGGACAGGGCGGATCACCGGGGAGCTGTTTTTT
TRBV6-5	TRBJ1-6	.	12	.	CASTLIGSPLHF	TGTGCCAGTACCTTAATTGGCTCACCCCTCCACTTT
TRBV4-1	TRBJ2-1	.	14	.	CASSQESRYNEQFF	TGCGCCAGCAGCCAAGAATCCCGTTACAATGAGCAGTTCTTC
TRBV5-1	TRBJ1-2	.	14	.	CASSLGGAFYGYTF	TGCGCCAGCAGCCTGGGGGGGGCGTTCTATGGCTACACCTTC
TRBV19	TRBJ2-1	once	16	.	CASSMGWGHPYNEQFF	TGTGCCAGTAGTATGGGGTGGGGACATCCCTACAATGAGCAGTTCTTC
TRBV27	TRBJ1-1	.	14	TRBD1	CASSYRGLVPEAFF	TGTGCCAGCAGTTACAGGGGCCTCGTCCCTGAAGCTTTCTTT
TRBV27	TRBJ2-7	.	13	.	CASRGDFYYEQYF	TGTGCCAGCAGGGGAGACTTTTACTACGAGCAGTACTTC
TRBV7-2	TRBJ2-1	.	13	TRBD1	CASSMTGDNEQFF	TGTGCCAGCAGCATGACAGGGGACAATGAGCAGTTCTTC
TRBV27	TRBJ1-2	.	14	TRBD1	CASSLWETGRGYTF	TGTGCCAGCAGTCTATGGGAGACAGGGAGGGGCTACACCTTC
TRBV3-1/TRBV3-2	TRBJ2-1	.	20	TRBD2	CASSRDRRTSGLSSYNEQFF	TGTGCCAGCAGCCGAGACCGACGGACTAGCGGACTAAGCTCCTACAATGAGCAGTTCTTC
TRBV3-1/TRBV3-2	TRBJ1-6	.	19	.	CASSQGAPITRPYNSPLHF	TGTGCCAGCAGCCAAGGGGCCCCTATAACTCGTCCCTATAATTCACCCCTCCACTTT
TRBV5-4	TRBJ2-7	.	14	TRBD2	CASSSTSGRYEQYF	TGTGCCAGCAGCTCGACTAGCGGGAGATACGAGCAGTACTTC
TRBV27	TRBJ2-7	once	15	.	CASSLSGGPTYEQYF	TGTGCCAGCAGTTTATCGGGCGGGCCCACCTACGAGCAGTACTTC
TRBV28	TRBJ1-1	once	14	.	CASSPAGEGTEAFF	TGTGCCAGCAGCCCCGCAGGGGAGGGCACTGAAGCTTTCTTT
TRBV28	TRBJ2-1	.	15	.	CASSPIAVPYNEQFF	TGTGCCAGCAGTCCCATAGCGGTACCCTACAATGAGCAGTTCTTC
TRBV29-1	TRBJ2-7	.	12	.	CSVAAGTYEQYF	TGCAGCGTTGCGGCAGGGACCTACGAGCAGTACTTC
TRBV4-2	TRBJ2-7	.	16	.	CASSQVFSGVGREQYF	TGTGCCAGCAGCCAAGTGTTTTCGGGGGTGGGTCGGGAGCAGTACTTC
TRBV6-4	TRBJ2-1	.	15	.	CASSVGSGAYNEQFF	TGTGCCAGCAGTGTAGGTTCGGGGGCCTACAATGAGCAGTTCTTC
TRBV28	TRBJ2-3	.	18	TRBD2	CASSSQGLASPSTDTQYF	TGTGCCAGCAGTTCCCAGGGACTAGCGTCCCCTAGCACAGATACGCAGTATTTT
TRBV6-6	TRBJ2-1	.	15	TRBD2	CASRDGEGRGNEQFF	TGTGCCAGCAGAGATGGCGAGGGGAGGGGCAATGAGCAGTTCTTC
TRBV7-8	TRBJ2-1	.	14	TRBD2	CASSSSGRGREQFF	TGTGCCAGCAGCTCTAGCGGGAGGGGTCGGGAGCAGTTCTTC
TRBV5-1	TRBJ2-3	.	14	.	CASSDRLSPDTQYF	TGCGCCAGCAGCGACAGACTAAGCCCAGATACGCAGTATTTT
TRBV4-1	TRBJ2-7	.	17	TRBD2	CASSQDPKAGVNYEQYF	TGCGCCAGCAGCCAAGATCCCAAAGCGGGAGTTAACTACGAGCAGTACTTC
TRBV5-1	TRBJ1-1	.	13	.	CASSGLPGLGAFF	TGCGCCAGCAGCGGCCTCCCAGGGTTGGGTGCTTTCTTT
TRBV7-9	TRBJ1-2	.	15	.	CASSLRDLEWDGYTF	TGTGCCAGCAGCTTACGGGACCTAGAATGGGATGGCTACACCTTC
TRBV5-1	TRBJ2-1	.	14	.	CASSSEGRYNEQFF	TGCGCCAGCAGCTCGGAAGGACGATACAATGAGCAGTTCTTC
TRBV28	TRBJ1-6	.	14	.	CASSLGGNNSPLHF	TGTGCCAGCAGTTTAGGTGGGAACAATTCACCCCTCCACTTT
TRBV5-6	TRBJ1-6	.	14	TRBD1	CASSLYRGNSPLHF	TGTGCCAGCAGCTTGTACAGGGGGAATTCACCCCTCCACTTT
TRBV19	TRBJ2-3	.	14	.	CASSIGGYPDTQYF	TGTGCCAGTAGTATAGGGGGGTATCCAGATACGCAGTATTTT
TRBV14	TRBJ2-7	once	14	TRBD1	CASSHGTGDYEQYF	TGTGCCAGCAGCCACGGGACAGGGGACTACGAGCAGTACTTC
TRBV11-3	TRBJ2-3	.	15	TRBD1	CASSLRQGRTDTQYF	TGTGCCAGCAGCCTACGACAGGGTAGGACAGATACGCAGTATTTT
TRBV5-1	TRBJ2-7	once	14	.	CASSSGVLPGEQYF	TGCGCCAGCAGCTCAGGGGTTTTACCGGGGGAGCAGTACTTC
TRBV27	TRBJ2-4	.	19	TRBD2	CASSSDREIAGVAKNIQYF	TGTGCCAGCAGTTCTGACCGGGAGATAGCGGGGGTAGCCAAAAACATTCAGTACTTC
TRBV12-3/TRBV12-4	TRBJ2-7	.	12	TRBD1	CASSQTGDEQYF	TGTGCCAGCAGCCAAACAGGGGACGAGCAGTACTTC
TRBV2	TRBJ1-3	once	13	.	CASSPSSGNTIYF	TGTGCCAGCAGCCCCAGCTCTGGAAACACCATATATTTT
TRBV28	TRBJ1-2	.	13	.	CASSLLGGYGYTF	TGTGCCAGCAGTTTATTAGGGGGCTATGGCTACACCTTC
TRBV6-5	TRBJ2-7	.	10	TRBD1	CASSYRGQGF	TGTGCCAGCAGTTACCGCGGACAGGGGTTC
TRBV5-1	TRBJ2-7	.	17	TRBD1	CASSQPGQGQLTYEQYF	TGCGCCAGCAGCCAACCGGGACAGGGACAACTTACGTACGAGCAGTACTTC
TRBV3-1/TRBV3-2	TRBJ2-5	.	12	.	CASSQVLETQYF	TGTGCCAGCAGCCAGGTACTAGAGACCCAGTACTTC
TRBV6-6	TRBJ2-6	.	15	.	CASSQRSSGANVLTF	TGTGCCAGCAGCCAAAGAAGCTCTGGGGCCAACGTCCTGACTTTC
TRBV6-4	TRBJ2-7	.	13	TRBD2	CAIPLAGINEQYF	TGTGCCATCCCCCTAGCGGGAATCAACGAGCAGTACTTC
TRBV21-1	TRBJ1-2	.	17	.	CASSKALPEPPNYGYTF	TGTGCCAGCAGCAAAGCGCTTCCAGAGCCGCCTAACTATGGCTACACCTTC
TRBV28	TRBJ1-1	once	13	.	CASSSGQNTEAFF	TGTGCCAGCAGTTCGGGACAGAACACTGAAGCTTTCTTT
TRBV10-2	TRBJ1-6	.	16	TRBD1	CASSEIWDRGNSPLHF	TGCGCCAGCAGTGAGATATGGGACAGGGGGAATTCACCCCTCCACTTT
TRBV5-1	TRBJ2-3	.	14	.	CASRRGGGSDTQYF	TGCGCCAGCCGGAGGGGTGGAGGTTCAGATACGCAGTATTTT
TRBV9	TRBJ2-7	.	11	.	CASSAGYEQYF	TGTGCCAGCAGCGCAGGCTACGAGCAGTACTTC
TRBV6-6	TRBJ2-7	.	12	.	CASSLATYEQYF	TGTGCCAGCAGCCTCGCTACCTACGAGCAGTACTTC